This TCR beta chain was captured in a study of early T cells in non-severe SARS-CoV-2 infection. Looking at the study overall: It was bulk RNA from unsorted whole blood that was sequenced, and the chains were unpaired.

This clonotype was observed at least ten times. The junction had 8 bases not matched to a gene; V was cut back by 7 bases and J by 5 bases. The germline V gene has CDR1 SGHTA and CDR2 FQGNSA. This CDR3 spans 14 amino acids. As part of library construction, unique molecular identifiers were attached to individual cDNA molecules. TCRdb ran MiXCR on the 5' RACE reads and lists one entry per CDR3 protein. The sample holds about 120,000 distinct CDR3 sequences; roughly an eighth are singletons and the top ten take around 4.1%. This receptor was taken from an adult who was a healthcare worker with PCR-confirmed SARS-CoV-2 infection or an uninfected control (not recorded which). The gene calls are TRBV7-2 and TRBJ2-5; 9 bases map to TRBD1. Specimen: whole blood, collected at baseline. In DNA form, the CDR3 reads TGTGCCAGCACCCGGGACAGGGTATTCGAGACCCAGTACTTC. Translated, it gives CASTRDRVFETQYF.